The 13 T cell receptor beta chains below come from one sample, sequenced in a study of blood T cell repertoires in COVID-19 (TCRdb year 2020). Receptor libraries were prepared by the immunoSEQ multiplex PCR assay. In its TCRdb copy, this immuneACCESS table keeps in-frame sequences only and misses some clones. Where compared with another copy, unresolved V genes explain less than half of these, and the others have no known cause. Here the sample has about 120,000 clones; 80% to 90% occur a single time. 25% to 35% of the sample belongs to the ten largest clones. Sequenced input: peripheral blood. The receptor source for this set is a man aged 65 to 85 with active or convalescent COVID-19.

The chain couples TRBV28 to TRBJ1-6; no firm D call. The CDR3 has 18 amino acids. From germline, CDR1 is MDHEN and CDR2 SYDVKM. Trimming took off 6 bases at V and 7 bases at J, with 25 bases between the two ends. The CDR3 is CASRGLKAGLGENSPLHF. CDR3 DNA: TGTGCCAGCAGGGGCCTTAAGGCCGGGTTGGGAGAAAATTCACCCCTCCACTTT.

The genes are TRBV5-4 and TRBJ2-1, with unresolved D. The CDR3 is 16 amino acids. Trimming left V 0 bases short and J 1 base short, with 11 bases between. Per germline, CDR1 SGHNT and CDR2 YYREEE (reference sequence). The DNA for the CDR3 is TGTGCCAGCAGCTTGGGTGCTACCAAATCCTACAATGAGCAGTTCTTC. Translating gives CASSLGATKSYNEQFF. The whole variable domain, remainder taken from reference TRBV5-4 and TRBJ2-1, is ETGVTQSPTHLIKTRGQQVTLRCSSQSGHNTVSWYQQALGQGPQFIFQYYREEENGRGNFPPRFSGLQFPNYSSELNVNALELDDSALYLCASSLGATKSYNEQFFGPGTRLTVL.

The V gene is TRBV7-9, the J gene TRBJ1-2; no firm D call. The CDR3 sequence is 14 residues long. V lost 3 bases and J lost 3, with 11 bases in between. The V gene's germline CDR1 is SEHNR and CDR2 FQNEAQ (reference sequence). The CDR3 reads CASSLAGEHYGYTF. In nucleotides, the CDR3 is TGTGCCAGCAGCTTGGCAGGCGAACACTATGGCTACACCTTC.

This chain uses TRBV20-1 with TRBJ1-5; no clear D gene. CDR3 size: 14 residues. Trimming took 3 bases from V and 3 from J, leaving 12 bases between them. Per the germline V gene, CDR1 is DFQATT and CDR2 is SNEGSKA (reference sequence). CDR3 protein: CSASIAGFNQPQHF. The CDR3 nucleotides read TGCAGTGCTAGTATAGCGGGTTTCAATCAGCCCCAGCATTTT.

The V call is TRBV15, the J call TRBJ2-7; maybe TRBD2 (5 bases). This CDR3 region has 13 residues. Per germline, CDR1 LNHNV and CDR2 YYDKDF (reference sequence). V was trimmed by 0 bases and J by 6 bases, leaving 9 bases between them. CDR3 loop: CATSRDRAGEQYF. The DNA of the CDR3 is TGTGCCACCAGCAGAGATCGGGCGGGCGAGCAGTACTTC.

Regarding this clone: Other DNA sequences from this sample encode an identical CDR3 as well. This chain joins TRBV5-1 and TRBJ2-3, with 11 bases lining up with TRBD2. The ends lost 1 base at V and 0 bases at J; junction bases unmatched: 1. The CDR3 consists of 16 residues. CDR1 and CDR2 from the germline V gene are SGHRS and YFSETQ. CDR3 sequence: CASSLRTSGSTDTQYF. In nucleotides, the CDR3 is TGCGCCAGCAGCTTGAGGACTAGCGGGAGCACAGATACGCAGTATTTT.

Here the CDR3 DNA reads TGTGCCAGCAGCCTTTTGGGTCTGCAGGTGTCACAGCCCCAGCATTTT. It codes for CASSLLGLQVSQPQHF. This chain uses TRBV28 with TRBJ1-5; D is ambiguous. Trimming pared 6 bases from V and 7 bases from J, leaving 22 bases between. The CDR3 covers 16 residues. Germline CDR1 reads MDHEN; CDR2 reads SYDVKM.

The chain combines TRBV4-1 with TRBJ2-1; 8 positions match TRBD2. The V gene's germline CDR1 is MGHRA and CDR2 YSYEKL. J gave up 7 bases and V 1 base, and 9 bases lay outside the gene matches. The CDR3 covers 16 residues. In DNA, the CDR3 is TGCGCCAGCAGCCAAGCACCAGCGGGAGTGGGGAATGAGCAGTTCTTC. Translation: CASSQAPAGVGNEQFF.

The rearrangement links TRBV6-4 to TRBJ1-1; 7 bases match TRBD1. The CDR3 totals 14 residues. The J segment lost 1 base and the V segment lost 4 bases, leaving 3 bases of the junction unmatched. CDR1 and CDR2 from the germline V gene are MRHNA and SNTAGT. The CDR3 DNA reads TGTGCCAGCAGTGTCGACAGGGCGAACACTGAAGCTTTCTTT. Its protein product is CASSVDRANTEAFF.

The chain has TRBV28 and TRBJ2-7; possibly TRBD1 for D (6 bases). This CDR3 has 14 residues. CDR1 and CDR2 from the germline V gene are MDHEN and SYDVKM. V dropped 3 bases and J dropped 6 bases, with 15 bases sitting between them. The CDR3 bases are TGTGCCAGCAGTTTGGTCCGGTCAGGGGTCGAGCAGTACTTC. Protein: CASSLVRSGVEQYF.

The rearrangement links TRBV7-8 to TRBJ2-7; no firm D call. The CDR3 contains 11 residues. The germline V gene has CDR1 SGHVS and CDR2 FQNEAQ. The V gene lost 2 bases and the J gene lost 4 bases, with 3 bases spanning the gap. The CDR3 loop is CASSLQYEQYF. DNA of the CDR3: TGTGCCAGCAGCTTACAGTACGAGCAGTACTTC.

The CDR3 sequence is CASRYQGRRTNEKLFF. The CDR3 nucleotides read TGTGCCAGCAGGTACCAGGGGCGCCGAACTAATGAAAAACTGTTTTTT. The chain links TRBV27 to TRBJ1-4; D is possibly TRBD1 (6 bases). This CDR3 is 16 amino acids long. Germline V lookup: CDR1 MNHEY, CDR2 SMNVEV (reference sequence). With 6 bases removed from V and 1 base from J, the gap between germline ends came to 15 bases.

The chain is built from TRBV10-2 and TRBJ1-5; D remains ambiguous. Germline V lookup: CDR1 WSHSY, CDR2 SAAADI. The ends were cut back, 3 bases at V and 7 bases at J, with 10 bases in the middle. The CDR3 runs to 13 residues. The CDR3 DNA reads TGCGCCAGCAGTGACGGCGCGGGGCAGCCCCAGCATTTT. This sequence encodes CASSDGAGQPQHF.